The 18 T cell receptor beta chains listed next were all sequenced from one sample in a study of blood T cells in healthy people across ages. Using a J-beta primer mix together with a sample-barcoded 5' primer, a second PCR was run for roughly 7 to 12 cycles. TCRdb called the 5' RACE reads again in MiXCR, with one record for every CDR3 protein. The sample holds approximately 350,000 distinct CDR3 sequences; roughly half are singletons and the top ten take around 50%. Sequenced input: blood. These receptors all stem from a man in his sixties in good health.

The V and J genes are TRBV7-9 and TRBJ2-3; D is ambiguous. V was trimmed by 5 bases and J by 0 bases, leaving 15 bases between them. The CDR3 runs to 16 residues. Germline lookup yields CDR1 SEHNR and CDR2 FQNEAQ (reference sequence). The CDR3 here is CASSPLSATSTDTQYF. The CDR3 DNA follows: TGTGCCAGCAGCCCCCTCAGTGCGACTAGCACAGATACGCAGTATTTT.

This sequence joins TRBV20-1 and TRBJ2-5, with a weak D call TRBD2 (6 bases). Germline V CDR1 and CDR2: DFQATT, SNEGSKA (reference sequence). The CDR3 covers 14 residues. V lost 4 bases and J 5 bases, leaving 17 bases between the germline ends. The CDR3 is CSAKQGEAKETQYF. The CDR3 DNA reads as TGCAGTGCTAAACAAGGGGAGGCAAAGGAGACCCAGTACTTC.

The rearrangement joins TRBV7-2 to TRBJ2-3; no firm D call. V was trimmed by 1 base and J by 1 base, leaving 18 bases between them. CDR1 and CDR2 (germline): SGHTA, FQGNSA. This CDR3 contains 18 residues. CDR3 bases: TGTGCCAGCAGCTTAGAGGTCGGCTACAGCGACGGCACAGATACGCAGTATTTT. Residues: CASSLEVGYSDGTDTQYF.

V usage is TRBV5-6 and J usage is TRBJ2-7; 9 bases are a match to TRBD2. CDR1 and CDR2 (germline): SGHDT, YYEEEE. V trimming: 4 bases; J trimming: 7 bases; junction bases outside the gene matches: 15. CDR3 length equals 16 residues. CDR3 protein: CASSPRRAGGYNEQYF. The CDR3 bases are TGTGCCAGCAGCCCCCGCCGAGCGGGAGGCTACAATGAGCAGTACTTC.

The V gene is TRBV5-4, the J gene TRBJ2-2; a possible D gene is TRBD2 (6 bases). Germline loops: CDR1 SGHNT, CDR2 YYREEE (reference sequence). The CDR3 extends over 14 amino acids. V lost 6 bases, J lost 4 bases, and 13 bases lay in between. CDR3: CASTQGGGTGELFF. Written as DNA, the CDR3 is TGTGCCAGCACTCAGGGAGGCGGCACCGGGGAGCTGTTTTTT.

The CDR3: CASSPLGFYEQYF. The CDR3 DNA is TGTGCCAGCAGCCCCCTGGGCTTTTACGAGCAGTACTTC. The V and J genes are TRBV14 and TRBJ2-5; no definite D call. The J call may be mistaken, given a closer DNA end match to TRBJ2-7. CDR3 length: 13 residues. CDR1 SGHDN and CDR2 FVKESK come from the germline V gene.

J is TRBJ2-2 and V is TRBV29-1; 7 bases map to TRBD1. Per germline, CDR1 SQVTM and CDR2 ANQGSEA. The CDR3 runs to 15 residues. Trimming took 6 bases from V and 3 from J; bases not matched to a gene: 10. In DNA, the CDR3 is TGCAGCGTCGGTCCCGGGACAGCCCACACCGGGGAGCTGTTTTTT. Its translation: CSVGPGTAHTGELFF.

In nucleotides, the CDR3 is TGTGCCAGCAGCCGAACGACTAACTATGGCTACACCTTC. This sequence encodes CASSRTTNYGYTF. The chain employs TRBV3-1 and TRBJ1-2; D is unclear. Trimming took off 4 bases at V and 0 bases at J, with 6 bases between the two ends. The CDR3 totals 13 residues. CDR1 and CDR2 from the germline V gene are LGHDT and YNNKEL (reference sequence).

This clonotype occurred once. V usage is TRBV5-1 and J usage is TRBJ2-7; 10 positions match TRBD1. This CDR3 is built from 15 residues. CDR1 and CDR2 from the germline V gene are SGHRS and YFSETQ. After removal of 4 bases from V and 3 bases from J, the junction contained 7 bases not matched to a gene. This CDR3 reads CASSPWTGGGYEQYF. Written as DNA, the CDR3 is TGCGCCAGCAGCCCCTGGACAGGGGGTGGCTACGAGCAGTACTTC.

The chain uses TRBV2 and TRBJ1-1, with D tentatively TRBD1 (5 bases). The V gene lost 2 bases and the J gene lost 1 base, with 17 bases spanning the gap. Germline V gene lookup returns CDR1 SNHLY and CDR2 FYNNEI. The CDR3 loop spans 17 amino acids. The CDR3 DNA sequence: TGTGCCAGCAGTGAAAGGGCCGGGGGGTTCGGGAACACTGAAGCTTTCTTT. Protein sequence: CASSERAGGFGNTEAFF.

The chain joins TRBV9 to TRBJ1-2; D is ambiguous. Germline-derived CDR1 and CDR2 are SGDLS and YYNGEE. The CDR3 runs 12 residues. Trimming stripped 4 bases from V and 5 bases from J, with 9 bases between. The CDR3 DNA sequence: TGTGCCAGCAGCTCGAGGGCTTATGGCTACACCTTC. Translated: CASSSRAYGYTF.

This clonotype was counted a single time. This sequence joins TRBV7-2 and TRBJ2-4; D is unresolved. CDR3 length: 16 amino acids. CDR1 SGHTA and CDR2 FQGNSA come from the germline V gene. V lost 5 bases to trimming and J lost 6 bases, with 20 bases between them. The CDR3 reads CASSPRKLGRRNIQYF. CDR3 nucleotides: TGTGCCAGCAGCCCCCGTAAATTGGGTCGGCGAAACATTCAGTACTTC.

This clonotype was recorded only once. The chain uses TRBV20-1 and TRBJ2-7; TRBD2 aligns across 7 bases. The CDR3 has 16 amino acids. V dropped 0 bases and J dropped 1; count of bases not matched to a gene: 9. In germline, CDR1 is DFQATT, CDR2 SNEGSKA (reference sequence). The CDR3 reads CSARDHQSGVSYEQYF. The CDR3 region has the DNA TGCAGTGCTAGAGATCACCAGAGCGGGGTGTCCTACGAGCAGTACTTC.

The chain combines TRBV29-1 with TRBJ2-4; D not resolved. The germline V gene has CDR1 SQVTM and CDR2 ANQGSEA. The germline V and J ends were trimmed by 3 bases and 13 bases, with 22 bases remaining between them. The CDR3 has 14 residues. Here the CDR3 DNA reads TGCAGCGTTGAGAGAACAAGACCTAGGGCTGAGCAGTACTTC. Translating gives CSVERTRPRAEQYF.

This clonotype was seen a few times. V gene TRBV5-1 combines with J gene TRBJ2-3; 9 nucleotides match TRBD1. Germline V lookup: CDR1 SGHRS, CDR2 YFSETQ. Trimming cost V 4 bases and J 5 bases; bases outside gene matches: 5. This CDR3 has 14 residues. The CDR3 region is CASSPGTGRDTQYF. DNA of the CDR3: TGCGCCAGCAGCCCCGGGACAGGGAGAGATACGCAGTATTTT.

This chain joins TRBV28 and TRBJ1-2; the match to TRBD1 covers 9 bases. The ends lost 8 bases at V and 7 bases at J; junction bases unmatched: 14. CDR1 MDHEN and CDR2 SYDVKM come from the germline V gene. The CDR3 runs 15 residues. The CDR3 protein is CASGLVPTGGFGYTF. DNA of the CDR3: TGTGCCAGCGGCCTTGTCCCTACAGGGGGCTTTGGCTACACCTTC.

The V call is TRBV29-1, the J call TRBJ2-7; the D is unclear. Per germline, CDR1 SQVTM and CDR2 ANQGSEA. The CDR3 sequence is 14 residues long. V lost 2 bases to trimming and J lost 4 bases, with 15 bases between them. This CDR3 is CSVELTDLGYEQYF. In DNA, the CDR3 is TGCAGCGTTGAACTCACGGATCTCGGGTACGAGCAGTACTTC.

CDR3: CASSESNTRGDTQYF. CDR3 nucleotide sequence: TGTGCCAGCAGCGAGTCCAACACCCGGGGGGATACGCAGTATTTT. The chain is built from TRBV4-2 and TRBJ2-3; a weak D match, TRBD2 (6 bases). This CDR3 contains 15 residues. Germline V gives CDR1 LGHNA, CDR2 YNFKEQ. V was pared by 5 bases and J by 6 bases, with 18 bases between.